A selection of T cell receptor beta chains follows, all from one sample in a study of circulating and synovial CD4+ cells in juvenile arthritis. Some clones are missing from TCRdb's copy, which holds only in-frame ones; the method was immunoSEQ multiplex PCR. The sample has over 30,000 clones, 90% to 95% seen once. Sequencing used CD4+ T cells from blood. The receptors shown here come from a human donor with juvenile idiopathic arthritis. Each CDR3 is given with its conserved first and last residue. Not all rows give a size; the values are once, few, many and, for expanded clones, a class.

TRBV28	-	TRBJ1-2	CASSSDSGYTF
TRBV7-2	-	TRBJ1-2	CASSQAGLYGYTF
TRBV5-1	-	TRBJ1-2	CASSYGQEVYGYTF
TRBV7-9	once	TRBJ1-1	CASSLLGEGGTEAFF
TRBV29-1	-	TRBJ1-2	CSAHRGQGAKSGGYTF
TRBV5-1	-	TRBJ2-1	CASSYRVAGEQFF
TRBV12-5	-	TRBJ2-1	CASGLGKRGGLNEQFF
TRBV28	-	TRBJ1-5	CASRVTSHSNQPQHF
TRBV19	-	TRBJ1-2	CASSIEVDRPYGYTF
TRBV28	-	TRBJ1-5	CASSLDLGQGGNQPQHF
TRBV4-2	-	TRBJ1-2	CASSHKLGQSYGYTF
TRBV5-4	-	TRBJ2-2	CASSLGASGSTGELFF
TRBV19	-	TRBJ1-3	CASSPTGGFENSGNTIYF
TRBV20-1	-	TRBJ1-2	CSASGVYGYTF
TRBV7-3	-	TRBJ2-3	CASSLNGGTTDTQYF